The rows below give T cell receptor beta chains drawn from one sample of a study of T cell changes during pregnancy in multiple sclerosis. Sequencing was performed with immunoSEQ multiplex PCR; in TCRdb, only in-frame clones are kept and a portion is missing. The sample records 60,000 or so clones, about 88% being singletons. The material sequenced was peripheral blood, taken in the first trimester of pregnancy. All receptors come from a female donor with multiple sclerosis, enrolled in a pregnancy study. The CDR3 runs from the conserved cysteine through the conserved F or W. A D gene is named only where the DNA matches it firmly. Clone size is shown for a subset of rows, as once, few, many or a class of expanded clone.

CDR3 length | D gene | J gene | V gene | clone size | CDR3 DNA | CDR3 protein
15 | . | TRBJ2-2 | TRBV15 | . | TGTGCCACCAGCAGAGGCCATCTAAACACCGGGGAGCTGTTTTTT | CATSRGHLNTGELFF
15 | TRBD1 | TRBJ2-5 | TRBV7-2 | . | TGTGCCAGCAGCCCGGGGACAGGGGTCTTCGAGACCCAGTACTTC | CASSPGTGVFETQYF
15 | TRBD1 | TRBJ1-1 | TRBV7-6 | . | TGTGCCAGCAGCTTAGTTCCGGGACAGGGGCCTGAAGCTTTCTTT | CASSLVPGQGPEAFF
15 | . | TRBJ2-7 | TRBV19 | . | TGTGCCAGTAGTCCGGAACAGGGATTCTCCTACGAGCAGTACTTC | CASSPEQGFSYEQYF
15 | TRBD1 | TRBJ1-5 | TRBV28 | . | TGTGCCAGCAGTGGGGACAGTAATAGCAATCAGCCCCAGCATTTT | CASSGDSNSNQPQHF
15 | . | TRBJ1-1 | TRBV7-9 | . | TGTGCCAGCAGCTTAGGGCAGGGCATAGGGACTGAAGCTTTCTTT | CASSLGQGIGTEAFF
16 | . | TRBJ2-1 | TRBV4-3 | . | TGCGCCAGCAGCCAAGGATATAGCGGAAACTACAATGAGCAGTTCTTC | CASSQGYSGNYNEQFF
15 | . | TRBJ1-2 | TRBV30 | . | TGTGCCTGGAGTGTCTTCCGGGGGGTTAAGAAGGGCTACACCTTC | CAWSVFRGVKKGYTF
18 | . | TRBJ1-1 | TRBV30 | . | TGTGCCTGGAGCCACTCACCGGCCGGGTATTCTATGAACACTGAAGCTTTCTTT | CAWSHSPAGYSMNTEAFF
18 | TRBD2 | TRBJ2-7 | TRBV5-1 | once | TGCGCCAGCAGCTTAACAACAGCAACCGGGACTAGCAACTACGAGCAGTACTTC | CASSLTTATGTSNYEQYF
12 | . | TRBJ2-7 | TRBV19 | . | TGTGCCACCTCTTCCCGCTCCTACGAGCAGTACTTC | CATSSRSYEQYF
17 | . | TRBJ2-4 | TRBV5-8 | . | TGTGCCAGCAGCTTGGCTTTCGGGGGGCAAGCCAAAAACATTCAGTACTTC | CASSLAFGGQAKNIQYF
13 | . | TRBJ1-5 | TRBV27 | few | TGTGCCAGCAGCAGGGCAGAGCATCAGCCCCAGCATTTT | CASSRAEHQPQHF
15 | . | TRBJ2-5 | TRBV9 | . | TGTGCCAGCAGCGCCATGGGGGCAAGTAGGGAGACCCAGTACTTC | CASSAMGASRETQYF
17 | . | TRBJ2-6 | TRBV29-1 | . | TGCAGCGTTTGGGGGGACTCCAGCAACTCTGGGGCCAACGTCCTGACTTTC | CSVWGDSSNSGANVLTF
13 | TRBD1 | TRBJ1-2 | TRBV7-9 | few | TGTGCCAGCAGCCCGGGACAGGGGTATGGCTACACCTTC | CASSPGQGYGYTF
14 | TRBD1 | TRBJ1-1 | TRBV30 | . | TGTGCCTGGAGTGTAACAGGGGGAAACACTGAAGCTTTCTTT | CAWSVTGGNTEAFF
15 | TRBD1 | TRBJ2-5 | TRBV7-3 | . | TGTGCCAGCAGCCCCTGGGGACAGGGGCAAGAGACCCAGTACTTC | CASSPWGQGQETQYF
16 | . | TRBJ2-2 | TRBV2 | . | TGTGCCAGCAGTGATGGGGCCAGGTCGAACACCGGGGAGCTGTTTTTT | CASSDGARSNTGELFF
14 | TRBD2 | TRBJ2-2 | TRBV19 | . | TGTGCCAGTATTGCGGGGGGTCACACCGGGGAGCTGTTTTTT | CASIAGGHTGELFF
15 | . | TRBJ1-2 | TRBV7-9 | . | TGTGCCAGCAGCTTAGTATCAGGGTTTAACTATGGCTACACCTTC | CASSLVSGFNYGYTF
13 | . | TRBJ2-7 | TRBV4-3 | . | TGCGCCAGCAGCCAAGCACAGGGTTACGAGCAGTACTTC | CASSQAQGYEQYF